This entry is about one T cell receptor (beta chain). This clone's antigen is unknown. No clone much larger than this one lies a single base away; base qualities are absent. The sample is drawn from a study of blood T cells in healthy people across ages (dated by TCRdb to between 2015 and 2017). Regarding the research as a whole: Template switching captured roughly one uniquely barcoded TCR beta cDNA molecule per two T cells in model experiments. Using deep sequencing normalized with unique cDNA molecular identifiers, the study measured how TCR beta repertoire diversity changes with age. Donors were grouped into four age groups: young (average approximately 16 years), middle-aged (39), aged (roughly 62) and long-lived (82). To avoid experimental bias, donors of different ages were spread randomly across the sequencing lanes. The study analyzed two additional independent replicas of 1 million unique cDNA reads from the same blood draw for two donors, one aged 18 to 30 and one aged 80 or older. Study-level results and caveats: Total diversity estimates from one million sequenced T cells were considered lower bounds and underestimates. Donor CMV infection status was unknown, potentially confounding age-related changes in expanded clonotypes. Because profiling used bulk unsorted PBMCs, naive and antigen-experienced compartments could not be compared conclusively. Compared with the aged group, more naive CD4+ T cells, fewer expanded clones and increased TCR diversity were shown by the long-lived group, suggesting age selection. Observed TCR beta diversity per million T cells fell roughly linearly with age, and a significant reduction was already apparent by age around 39. The percentage of naive T cells measured by flow cytometry correlated strongly with observed TCR beta diversity.

The roughly 37 donors, aged about 6 to 95 years, were systemically healthy Caucasian individuals from Russia. Each donor gave ten milliliters of peripheral blood, drawn into EDTA-treated Vacutainer tubes. PBMCs were isolated by Ficoll-Paque density-gradient centrifugation, with at least 6 million obtained per sample. Total RNA, at least 6 micrograms per sample, was extracted from PBMCs with Trizol reagent. For every donor, flow cytometry on a PBMC aliquot measured the percentage of naive CD45RAhigh/CD27high T cells. Receptors were amplified or captured by 5' RACE. Sequenced using an Illumina HiSeq 2500. A second PCR of roughly 7 to 11 cycles was performed with a sample-barcoded 5' primer and a J-beta primer mix. A unique molecular identifier was introduced onto each TCR beta cDNA molecule by a template-switch 5' adaptor carrying 12 random nucleotides. Each sample yielded at least 3 million CDR3-containing paired-end reads. All of the RNA was converted into first-strand cDNA using the Mint cDNA synthesis kit, with a TRBC-specific oligonucleotide serving as the primer. After uracil-DNA glycosylase treatment, a first 18-cycle PCR used universal primers M1SS and BC2_uni_R on all cDNA. Per the source publication's procedure: Each sample was normalized by randomly selecting 1 million high-quality reads, each carrying a distinct molecular identifier. Reads sharing molecular identifiers were discarded rather than binned into consensus sequences. MiTCR, with a Q25 quality threshold and the strictest error-elimination algorithm, was used for CDR3 identification, clonotype clustering and error correction. A nonparametric unseen species model with Euler transformation was used to estimate lower-bound total TCR beta diversity. TCRdb itself trimmed the public reads at Q25 with fastp, ran MiXCR and retained productive beta chains. Identical CDR3 proteins give one entry, which carries the most common genes and DNA. These V and J calls are TCRdb output, not the study's own analysis. The sample table shows hundreds of thousands of distinct CDR3 sequences, and roughly 53% are seen once. Over 30% of the sample is held by the ten biggest clonotypes.

V was cut back by 6 bases and J by 7 bases, leaving a gap of 12 bases between them. The CDR3 starts with the cysteine, ends with the phenylalanine, and has 12 residues. The read is trimmed to its CDR3 DNA, 36 bases read in frame from base 1. Taken from the germline V gene, the CDR1 and CDR2 loops are MNHEY and SVGEGT. This clonotype originated in a man between 60 and 75 years old in good health. The chain was built from TRBV6-2 or TRBV6-3 and TRBJ1-2; TRBD1 might be the D gene, on 5 matching bases. Sequenced sample: blood. CDR3 loop: CASSEQGSGYTF. The nucleotides read TGTGCCAGCAGCGAGCAGGGAAGTGGCTACACCTTC.